A single T cell receptor beta chain is shown here with its context. Antigen specificity is unknown. Compared with germline, one end of the junction differs, possibly owing to a read error. This sample is part of a study of blood T cells in healthy people across ages. General study results and limits: As age increased, TCR beta diversity per million T cells fell in a roughly linear fashion.

The germline V gene has CDR1 SGHTA and CDR2 FQGNSA. The CDR3 covers 14 residues. Next came a second PCR, run for about 7 to 12 cycles, which used a sample-barcoded 5' primer along with a J-beta primer mix. Every cDNA molecule bore a tag from a template-switch adaptor containing 12 random nucleotides. TCRdb called the 5' RACE reads again in MiXCR, with one record for every CDR3 protein. Among 750,000 to 950,000 distinct CDR3 sequences listed, about 28% were seen once. These same data were also listed under a study on T cells of mothers and their children. This second study notes: cDNA was made from all extracted RNA, around 1.5 ug per 15 ul. Compared with unrelated pairs, related mother-child pairs had slightly higher, non-significant overlap.

The TCR sequence derives from a woman aged 40 to 50 in good health. This chain connects TRBV7-2 to TRBJ2-3; D remains unclear. The specimen was blood. CDR3: CASSWSGYTDAQYF. The CDR3 bases are TGTGCCAGCAGCTGGTCGGGCTACACAGATGCGCAGTATTTT.